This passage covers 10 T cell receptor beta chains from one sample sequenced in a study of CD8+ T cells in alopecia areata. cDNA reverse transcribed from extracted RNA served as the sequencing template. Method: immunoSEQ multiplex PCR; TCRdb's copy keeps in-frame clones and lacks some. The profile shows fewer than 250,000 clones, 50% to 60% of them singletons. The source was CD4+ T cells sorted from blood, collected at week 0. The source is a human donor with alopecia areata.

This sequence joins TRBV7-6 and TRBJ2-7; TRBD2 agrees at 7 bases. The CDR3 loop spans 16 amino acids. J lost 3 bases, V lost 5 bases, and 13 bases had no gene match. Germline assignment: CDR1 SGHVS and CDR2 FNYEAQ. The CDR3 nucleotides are TGTGCCAGCAGCCCCCTACTAGCGAGCCAATTCTACGAGCAGTACTTC. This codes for CASSPLLASQFYEQYF.

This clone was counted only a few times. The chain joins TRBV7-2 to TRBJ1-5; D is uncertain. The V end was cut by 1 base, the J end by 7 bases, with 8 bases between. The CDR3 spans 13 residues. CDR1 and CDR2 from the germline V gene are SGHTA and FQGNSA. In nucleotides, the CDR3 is TGTGCCAGCAGCTTAGATCCGGGGCAGCCCCAGCATTTT. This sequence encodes CASSLDPGQPQHF.

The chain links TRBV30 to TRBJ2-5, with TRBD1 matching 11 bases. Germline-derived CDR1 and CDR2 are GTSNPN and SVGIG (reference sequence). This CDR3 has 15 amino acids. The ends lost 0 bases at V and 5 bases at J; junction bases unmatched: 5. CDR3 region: CAWSVGTGGWETQYF. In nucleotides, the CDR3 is TGTGCCTGGAGTGTCGGGACAGGGGGATGGGAGACCCAGTACTTC.

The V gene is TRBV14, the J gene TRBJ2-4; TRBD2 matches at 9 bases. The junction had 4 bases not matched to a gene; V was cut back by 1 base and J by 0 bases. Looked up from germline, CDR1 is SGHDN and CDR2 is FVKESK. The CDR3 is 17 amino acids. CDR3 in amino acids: CASSQGGLARAKNIQYF. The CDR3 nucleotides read TGTGCCAGCAGCCAAGGCGGACTAGCGCGAGCCAAAAACATTCAGTACTTC.

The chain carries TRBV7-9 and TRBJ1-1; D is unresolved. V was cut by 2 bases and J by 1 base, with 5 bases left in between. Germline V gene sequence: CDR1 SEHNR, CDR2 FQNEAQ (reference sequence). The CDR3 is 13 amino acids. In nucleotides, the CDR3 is TGTGCCAGCAGCTTATCTAGGAACACTGAAGCTTTCTTT. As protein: CASSLSRNTEAFF. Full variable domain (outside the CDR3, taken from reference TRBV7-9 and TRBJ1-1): DTGVSQNPRHKITKRGQNVTFRCDPISEHNRLYWYRQTLGQGPEFLTYFQNEAQLEKSRLLSDRFSAERPKGSFSTLEIQRTEQGDSAMYLCASSLSRNTEAFFGQGTRLTVV.

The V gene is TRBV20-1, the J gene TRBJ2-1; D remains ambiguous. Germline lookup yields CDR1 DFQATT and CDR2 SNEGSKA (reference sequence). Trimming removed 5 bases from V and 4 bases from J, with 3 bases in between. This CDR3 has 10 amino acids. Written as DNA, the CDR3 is TGCAGTGCTGGGTACAATGAGCAGTTCTTC. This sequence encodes CSAGYNEQFF.

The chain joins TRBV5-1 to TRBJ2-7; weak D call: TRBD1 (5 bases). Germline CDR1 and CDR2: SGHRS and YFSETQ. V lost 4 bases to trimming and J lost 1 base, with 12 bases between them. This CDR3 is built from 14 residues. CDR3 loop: CASSTQPGSYEQYF. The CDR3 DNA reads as TGCGCCAGCAGCACCCAACCAGGGTCCTACGAGCAGTACTTC.

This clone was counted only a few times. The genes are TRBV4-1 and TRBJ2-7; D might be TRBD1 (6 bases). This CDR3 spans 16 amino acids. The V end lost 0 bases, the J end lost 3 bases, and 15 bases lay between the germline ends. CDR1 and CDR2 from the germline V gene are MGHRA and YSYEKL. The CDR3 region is CASSQEIGQPFYEQYF. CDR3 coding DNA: TGCGCCAGCAGCCAAGAAATCGGACAGCCCTTCTACGAGCAGTACTTC.

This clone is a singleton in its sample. CDR3 in amino acids: CAWSVQGYNEQFF. CDR3 nucleotide sequence: TGTGCCTGGAGTGTACAAGGTTACAATGAGCAGTTCTTC. The rearrangement uses TRBV30 and TRBJ2-1, with no clear D. Germline V lookup: CDR1 GTSNPN, CDR2 SVGIG (reference sequence). The V end was cut by 0 bases, the J end by 4 bases, with 7 bases between. This CDR3 is built from 13 residues.

The CDR3 region is CASSRDHYPTEAFF. The CDR3 nucleotides read TGTGCCAGCAGCAGGGATCACTACCCCACTGAAGCTTTCTTT. V and J are TRBV21-1 and TRBJ1-1. TRBV21-1 is a listed pseudogene. The CDR3 sequence is 14 residues long.